This TCR beta chain is from a study of blood T cells in healthy people across ages. A second PCR, run for about 7 to 12 cycles, used a sample-barcoded 5' primer plus a J-beta primer mix. From the 5' RACE reads, TCRdb called clonotypes with MiXCR, one entry per CDR3 protein. The table lists approximately 800,000 distinct CDR3 sequences, nearly 60% of them singletons. CDR1 is LGHNA and CDR2 is YNFKEQ in the germline V gene. V lost 0 bases, J lost 5 bases, and 17 bases lay in between. The CDR3 is 16 amino acids. Isolated PBMCs totaled at least 6 million in each sample. V is TRBV4-2 and J is TRBJ2-7; no firm D call. The sequence was collected from a young man in good health. The sample taken for sequencing was blood. The CDR3 is CASSQDVSMVLNEQYF. The CDR3 bases are TGTGCCAGCAGCCAAGATGTAAGCATGGTGCTAAACGAGCAGTACTTC.